These 10 T cell receptor beta chains originate from one sample sequenced in a study of T cell responses to AZD1222 COVID-19 vaccine (dated by TCRdb to the early 2020s). According to the study, the label for this sample's time point signals: about 28 days (+/-7) after the second vaccine dose. The protocol used for the library was the immunoSEQ multiplex PCR assay. This immuneACCESS table, as held by TCRdb, lists in-frame sequences with V and J called but not all clones. Of the missing ones, under half trace to an unresolved V gene in checked studies; the others have no known cause. For this sample the table gives 150,000 to 250,000 clones, of which approximately 93% were detected only once. The ten largest clones capture about 3.5% of the sample. Sample: peripheral blood, taken 28 days after the second AZD1222 dose. All receptors come from an adult who received the AZD1222 COVID-19 vaccine.

This chain uses TRBV6-6 with TRBJ1-5; 8 nucleotides match TRBD1. From germline, CDR1 is MNHNY and CDR2 SVGAGI (reference sequence). The CDR3 totals 15 residues. Trimming removed 0 bases from V and 4 bases from J; junction bases left unmatched: 2. CDR3 nucleotides: TGTGCCAGCAGTTACTCACAGGGGGGGAATCAGCCCCAGCATTTT. It is translated as CASSYSQGGNQPQHF.

The genes are TRBV6-5 and TRBJ1-5; D is undetermined. CDR3 length: 15 residues. The V end lost 0 bases, the J end lost 0 bases, and 6 bases lay between the germline ends. In germline, CDR1 is MNHEY, CDR2 SVGAGI. The CDR3 loop is CASSYSGNSNQPQHF. CDR3 nucleotide sequence: TGTGCCAGCAGTTACTCGGGGAATAGCAATCAGCCCCAGCATTTT.

This clone was seen repeatedly, ten times or more. The chain joins TRBV28 to TRBJ1-1; the D gene is possibly TRBD1 (5 bases). Germline CDR1 MDHEN, CDR2 SYDVKM. CDR3 length equals 14 residues. Trimming took 3 bases from V and 2 from J, leaving 10 bases between them. The CDR3 region has the DNA TGTGCCAGCAGTTTCCAGGGACCCAACACTGAAGCTTTCTTT. Amino acid sequence: CASSFQGPNTEAFF.

The table lists this clone with a count of one. The chain couples TRBV4-1 to TRBJ1-4; D not resolved. The CDR3 consists of 13 residues. Trimming cost V 4 bases and J 6 bases, with 9 bases left between them. Germline loops: CDR1 MGHRA, CDR2 YSYEKL. DNA for the CDR3: TGCGCCAGCAGCCTCGGCCCCCATGAAAAACTGTTTTTT. The encoded protein is CASSLGPHEKLFF.

The chain couples TRBV11-3 to TRBJ1-4, with D unresolved. This CDR3 comprises 15 residues. With 4 bases removed from V and 3 bases from J, the gap between germline ends came to 12 bases. The germline CDR1 and CDR2 sequences are SGHNT and YENEEA. The CDR3 protein is CASSSPVGPNEKLFF. The CDR3 DNA reads TGTGCCAGCAGCTCCCCCGTTGGACCTAATGAAAAACTGTTTTTT. The full variable domain, in which reference TRBV11-3 and TRBJ1-4 provide the parts outside the CDR3, is EAGVVQSPRYKIIEKKQPVAFWCNPISGHNTLYWYLQNLGQGPELLIRYENEEAVDDSQLPKDRFSAERLKGVDSTLKIQPAELGDSAVYLCASSSPVGPNEKLFFGSGTQLSVL.

The rearrangement links TRBV24-1 to TRBJ2-1; the match to TRBD1 covers 7 bases. The CDR3 is made up of 16 amino acids. V lost 1 base to trimming and J lost 8 bases; unmatched junction nucleotides: 10. Germline CDR1 KGHDR, CDR2 SFDVKD. CDR3 region: CATSDLTRTGKDEQFF. The DNA for the CDR3 is TGTGCCACCAGTGATTTAACCAGGACAGGTAAGGATGAGCAGTTCTTC.

CDR3 DNA sequence: TGTGCCAGCAGCCAACATGCTCCGGGACTAGGCGACTACAATGAGCAGTTCTTC. Its protein is CASSQHAPGLGDYNEQFF. V usage is TRBV14 and J usage is TRBJ2-1; TRBD2 matches at 8 bases. The CDR3 runs 18 residues. Looked up from germline, CDR1 is SGHDN and CDR2 is FVKESK. V was pared by 2 bases and J by 3 bases, with 12 bases of the junction left unmatched.

The V and J genes are TRBV5-4 and TRBJ2-1, with D tentatively TRBD1 or TRBD2 (6 bases each). CDR3 length: 15 amino acids. The germline CDR1 and CDR2 sequences are SGHNT and YYREEE (reference sequence). The germline V and J ends were trimmed by 0 bases and 5 bases, with 12 bases remaining between them. The DNA for the CDR3 is TGTGCCAGCAGCTTGGTCGGGGGCCCAAACAATGAGCAGTTCTTC. It translates to CASSLVGGPNNEQFF.

The chain uses TRBV7-6 and TRBJ1-1; D might be TRBD1 (5 bases). Trimming cost V 3 bases and J 10 bases, with 21 bases left between them. The CDR3 loop spans 15 amino acids. Germline CDR1 reads SGHVS; CDR2 reads FNYEAQ. The CDR3 nucleotides read TGTGCCAGCAGCTTGGGGGTTGTGGGAGGCCCCAGAGCTTTCTTT. This encodes CASSLGVVGGPRAFF. The full variable domain, completed using reference TRBV7-6 and TRBJ1-1, is GAGVSQSPRYKVTKRGQDVALRCDPISGHVSLYWYRQALGQGPEFLTYFNYEAQQDKSGLPNDRFSAERPEGSISTLTIQRTEQRDSAMYRCASSLGVVGGPRAFFGQGTRLTVV.

This chain links TRBV21-1 with TRBJ1-1; no check of the table's D call, TRBD1, against the DNA was made. TRBV21-1 is reported as a pseudogene. This CDR3 is built from 13 residues. Here the CDR3 DNA reads TGTGCCAGCAGGCCGAACATGAACACTGAAGCTTTCTTT. Its protein is CASRPNMNTEAFF.